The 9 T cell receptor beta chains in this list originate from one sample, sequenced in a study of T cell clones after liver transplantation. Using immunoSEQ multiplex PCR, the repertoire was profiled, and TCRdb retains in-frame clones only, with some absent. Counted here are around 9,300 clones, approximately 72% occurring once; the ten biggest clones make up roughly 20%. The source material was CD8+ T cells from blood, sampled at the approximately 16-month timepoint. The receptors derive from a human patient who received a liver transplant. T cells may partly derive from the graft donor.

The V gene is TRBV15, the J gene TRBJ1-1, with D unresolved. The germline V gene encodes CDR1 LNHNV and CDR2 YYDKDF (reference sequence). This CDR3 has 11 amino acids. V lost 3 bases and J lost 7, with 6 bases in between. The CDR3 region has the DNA TGTGCCACCAGCAGCGAACGTGAAGCTTTCTTT. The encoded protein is CATSSEREAFF.

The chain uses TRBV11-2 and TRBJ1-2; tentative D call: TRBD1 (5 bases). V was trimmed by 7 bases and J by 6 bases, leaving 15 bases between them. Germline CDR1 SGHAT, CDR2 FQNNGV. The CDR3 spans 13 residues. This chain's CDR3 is CASIGTRVDGYTF. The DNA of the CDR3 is TGTGCCAGCATCGGGACGCGGGTGGATGGCTACACCTTC.

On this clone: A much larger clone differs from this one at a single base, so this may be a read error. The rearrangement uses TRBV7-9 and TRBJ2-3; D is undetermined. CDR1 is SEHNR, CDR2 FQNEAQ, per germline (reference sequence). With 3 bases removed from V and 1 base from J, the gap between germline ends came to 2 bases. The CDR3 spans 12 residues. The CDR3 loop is CASSLGTDTQYF. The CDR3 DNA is TGTGCCAGCAGCTTGGGCACAGATACGCAGTATTTT.

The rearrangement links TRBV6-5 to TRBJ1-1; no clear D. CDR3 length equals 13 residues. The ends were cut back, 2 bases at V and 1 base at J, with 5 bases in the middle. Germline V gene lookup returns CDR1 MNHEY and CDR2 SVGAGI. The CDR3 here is CASSYGENTEAFF. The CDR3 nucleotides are TGTGCCAGCAGTTACGGTGAGAACACTGAAGCTTTCTTT.

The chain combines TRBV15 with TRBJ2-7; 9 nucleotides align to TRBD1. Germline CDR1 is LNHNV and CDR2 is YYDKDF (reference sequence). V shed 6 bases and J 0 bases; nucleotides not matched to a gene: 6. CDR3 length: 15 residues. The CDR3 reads CATRVGTGSSYEQYV. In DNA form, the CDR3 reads TGTGCCACCAGGGTAGGGACAGGGAGCTCCTACGAGCAGTACGTC.

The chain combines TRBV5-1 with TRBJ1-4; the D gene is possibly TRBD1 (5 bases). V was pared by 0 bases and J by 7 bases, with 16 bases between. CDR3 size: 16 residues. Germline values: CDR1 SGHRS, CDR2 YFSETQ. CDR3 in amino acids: CASSLGEGARGEKLFF. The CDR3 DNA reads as TGCGCCAGCAGCTTGGGAGAAGGGGCGAGGGGTGAAAAACTGTTTTTT.

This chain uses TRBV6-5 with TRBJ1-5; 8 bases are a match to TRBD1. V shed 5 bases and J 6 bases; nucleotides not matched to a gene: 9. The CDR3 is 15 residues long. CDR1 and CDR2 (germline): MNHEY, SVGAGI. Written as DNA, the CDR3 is TGTGCCAGCAGTCCCGAGCAGGGGGCTTCTCAGCCCCAGCATTTT. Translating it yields CASSPEQGASQPQHF.

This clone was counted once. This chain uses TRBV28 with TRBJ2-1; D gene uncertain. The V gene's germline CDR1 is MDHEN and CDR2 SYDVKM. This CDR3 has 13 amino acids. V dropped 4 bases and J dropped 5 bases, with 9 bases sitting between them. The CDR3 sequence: CASSSRLHNEQFF. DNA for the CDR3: TGTGCCAGCAGTTCTAGGCTCCACAATGAGCAGTTCTTC.

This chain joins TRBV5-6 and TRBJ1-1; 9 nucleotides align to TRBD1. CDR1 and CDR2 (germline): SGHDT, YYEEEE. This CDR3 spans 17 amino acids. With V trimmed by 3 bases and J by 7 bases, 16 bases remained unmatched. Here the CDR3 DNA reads TGTGCCAGCAGCTCCGGGACAGGGAATTCTTATGCTGATGAAGCTTTCTTT. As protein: CASSSGTGNSYADEAFF. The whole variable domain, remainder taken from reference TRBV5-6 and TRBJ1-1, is DAGVTQSPTHLIKTRGQQVTLRCSPKSGHDTVSWYQQALGQGPQFIFQYYEEEERQRGNFPDRFSGHQFPNYSSELNVNALLLGDSALYLCASSSGTGNSYADEAFFGQGTRLTVV.